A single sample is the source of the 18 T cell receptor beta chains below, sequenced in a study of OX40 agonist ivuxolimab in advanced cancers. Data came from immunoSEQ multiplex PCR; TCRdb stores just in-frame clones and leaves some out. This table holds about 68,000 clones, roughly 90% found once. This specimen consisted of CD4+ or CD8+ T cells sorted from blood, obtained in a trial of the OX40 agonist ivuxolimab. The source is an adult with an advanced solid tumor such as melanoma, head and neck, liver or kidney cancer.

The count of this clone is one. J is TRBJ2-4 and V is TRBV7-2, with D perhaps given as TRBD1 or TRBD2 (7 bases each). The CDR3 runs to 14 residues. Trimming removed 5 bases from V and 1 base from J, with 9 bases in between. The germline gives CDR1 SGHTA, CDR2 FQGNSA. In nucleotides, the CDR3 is TGTGCCAGCAGCCAGGGGGGGGCCAAAAACATTCAGTACTTC. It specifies CASSQGGAKNIQYF. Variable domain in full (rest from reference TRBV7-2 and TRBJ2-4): GAGVSQSPSNKVTEKGKDVELRCDPISGHTALYWYRQSLGQGLEFLIYFQGNSAPDKSGLPSDRFSAERTGGSVSTLTIQRTQQEDSAVYLCASSQGGAKNIQYFGAGTRLSVL.

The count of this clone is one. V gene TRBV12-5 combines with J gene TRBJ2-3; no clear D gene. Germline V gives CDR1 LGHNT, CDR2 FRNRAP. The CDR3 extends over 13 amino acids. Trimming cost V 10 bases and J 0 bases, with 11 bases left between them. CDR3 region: CATPSISTDTQYF. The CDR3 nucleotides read TGTGCTACCCCGTCAATTAGCACAGATACGCAGTATTTT.

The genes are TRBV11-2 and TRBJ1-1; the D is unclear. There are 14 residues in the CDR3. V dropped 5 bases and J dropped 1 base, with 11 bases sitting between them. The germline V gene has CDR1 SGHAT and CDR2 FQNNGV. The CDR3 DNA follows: TGTGCCAGCAGCCGAAGGACGACGAACACTGAAGCTTTCTTT. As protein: CASSRRTTNTEAFF.

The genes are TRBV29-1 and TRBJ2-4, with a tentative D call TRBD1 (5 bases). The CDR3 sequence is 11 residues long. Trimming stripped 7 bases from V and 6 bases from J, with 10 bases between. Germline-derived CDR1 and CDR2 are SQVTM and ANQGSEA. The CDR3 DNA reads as TGCAGCGCTGGACAAAGAAACATTCAGTACTTC. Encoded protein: CSAGQRNIQYF.

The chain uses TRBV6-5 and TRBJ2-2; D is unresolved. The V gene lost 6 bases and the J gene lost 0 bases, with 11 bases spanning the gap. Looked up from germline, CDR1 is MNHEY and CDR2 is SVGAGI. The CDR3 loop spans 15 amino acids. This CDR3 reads CASSRTESNTGELFF. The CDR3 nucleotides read TGTGCCAGCAGCCGCACAGAGTCGAACACCGGGGAGCTGTTTTTT.

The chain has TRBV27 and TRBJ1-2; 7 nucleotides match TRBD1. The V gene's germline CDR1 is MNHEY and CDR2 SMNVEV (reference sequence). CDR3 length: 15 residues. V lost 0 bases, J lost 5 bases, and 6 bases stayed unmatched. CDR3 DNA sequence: TGTGCCAGCAGTTTATCAACAGGGGTGGGATATGGCTACACCTTC. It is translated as CASSLSTGVGYGYTF.

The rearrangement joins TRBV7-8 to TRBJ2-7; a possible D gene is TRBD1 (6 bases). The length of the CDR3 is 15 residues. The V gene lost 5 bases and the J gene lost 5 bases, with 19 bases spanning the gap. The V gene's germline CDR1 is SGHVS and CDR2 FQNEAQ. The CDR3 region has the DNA TGTGCCAGCAGCCAACAGGGCGTCCTCTTTAACGAGCAGTACTTC. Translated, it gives CASSQQGVLFNEQYF.

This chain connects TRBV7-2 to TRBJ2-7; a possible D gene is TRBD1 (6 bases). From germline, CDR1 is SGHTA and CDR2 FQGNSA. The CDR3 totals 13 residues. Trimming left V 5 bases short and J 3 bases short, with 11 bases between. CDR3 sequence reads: CASSLQQGYEQYF. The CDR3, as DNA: TGTGCCAGCAGCCTCCAACAGGGCTACGAGCAGTACTTC.

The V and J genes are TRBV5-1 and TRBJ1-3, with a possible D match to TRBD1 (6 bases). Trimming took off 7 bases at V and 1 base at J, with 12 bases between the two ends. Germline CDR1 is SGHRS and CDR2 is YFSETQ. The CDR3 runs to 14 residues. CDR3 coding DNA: TGCGCCAGCGGCGGGGGCGAGTCTGGAAACACCATATATTTT. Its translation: CASGGGESGNTIYF.

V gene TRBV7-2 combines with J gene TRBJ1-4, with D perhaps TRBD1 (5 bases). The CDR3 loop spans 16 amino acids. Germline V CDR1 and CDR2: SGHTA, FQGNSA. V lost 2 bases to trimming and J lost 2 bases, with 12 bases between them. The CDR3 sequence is CASSLLGVGTNEKLFF. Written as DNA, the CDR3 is TGTGCCAGCAGCTTATTGGGGGTGGGGACTAATGAAAAACTGTTTTTT. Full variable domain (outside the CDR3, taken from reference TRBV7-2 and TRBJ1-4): GAGVSQSPSNKVTEKGKDVELRCDPISGHTALYWYRQSLGQGLEFLIYFQGNSAPDKSGLPSDRFSAERTGGSVSTLTIQRTQQEDSAVYLCASSLLGVGTNEKLFFGSGTQLSVL.

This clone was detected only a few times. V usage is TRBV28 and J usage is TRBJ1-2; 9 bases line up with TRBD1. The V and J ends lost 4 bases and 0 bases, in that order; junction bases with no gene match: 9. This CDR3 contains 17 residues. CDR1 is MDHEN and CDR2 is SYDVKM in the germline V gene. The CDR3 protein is CASSSRDRAASNYGYTF. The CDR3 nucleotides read TGTGCCAGCAGTTCCCGGGACAGGGCTGCTTCTAACTATGGCTACACCTTC.

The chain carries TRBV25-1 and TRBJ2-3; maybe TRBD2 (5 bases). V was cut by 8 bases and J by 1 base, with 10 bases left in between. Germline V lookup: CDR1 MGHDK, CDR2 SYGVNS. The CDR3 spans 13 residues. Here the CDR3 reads CASSLGGTDTQYF. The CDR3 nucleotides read TGTGCCAGCTCTCTCGGGGGCACAGATACGCAGTATTTT.

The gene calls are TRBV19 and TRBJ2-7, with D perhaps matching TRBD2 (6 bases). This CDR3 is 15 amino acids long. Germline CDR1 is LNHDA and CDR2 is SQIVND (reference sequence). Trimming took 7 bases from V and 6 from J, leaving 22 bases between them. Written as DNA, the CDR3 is TGTGCCAGTAACGACGGCGGGACGGGAAAAGGCGAGCAGTACTTC. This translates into CASNDGGTGKGEQYF.

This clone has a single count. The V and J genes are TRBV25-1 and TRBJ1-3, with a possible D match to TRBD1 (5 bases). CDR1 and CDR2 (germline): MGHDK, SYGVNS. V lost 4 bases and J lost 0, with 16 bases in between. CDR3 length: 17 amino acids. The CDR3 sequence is CASSGDLGRSSGNTIYF. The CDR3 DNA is TGTGCCAGCAGTGGGGACCTGGGACGTTCCTCTGGAAACACCATATATTTT.

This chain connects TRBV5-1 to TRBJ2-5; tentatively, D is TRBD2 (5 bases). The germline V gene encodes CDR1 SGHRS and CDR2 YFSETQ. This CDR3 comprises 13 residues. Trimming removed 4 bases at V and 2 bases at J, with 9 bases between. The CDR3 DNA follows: TGCGCCAGCAGCCGAGGGATACAAGAGACCCAGTACTTC. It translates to CASSRGIQETQYF.

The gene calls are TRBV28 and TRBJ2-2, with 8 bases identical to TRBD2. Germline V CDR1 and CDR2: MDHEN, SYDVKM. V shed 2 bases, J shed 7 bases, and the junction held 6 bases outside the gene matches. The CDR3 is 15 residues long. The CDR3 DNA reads TGTGCCAGCAGTTTAGTGACTAGCGCAAGCGGGGAGCTGTTTTTT. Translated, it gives CASSLVTSASGELFF.

CDR3 bases: TGTGCCAGCACACGGACAGGGGGCAGCACCGGGGAGCTGTTTTTT. This sequence encodes CASTRTGGSTGELFF. This chain joins TRBV28 and TRBJ2-2; 11 bases align to TRBD1. Trimming cost V 7 bases and J 4 bases; bases outside gene matches: 5. There are 15 residues in the CDR3. Germline CDR1 MDHEN, CDR2 SYDVKM. Complete variable domain (other parts from reference TRBV28 and TRBJ2-2): DVKVTQSSRYLVKRTGEKVFLECVQDMDHENMFWYRQDPGLGLRLIYFSYDVKMKEKGDIPEGYSVSREKKERFSLILESASTNQTSMYLCASTRTGGSTGELFFGEGSRLTVL.

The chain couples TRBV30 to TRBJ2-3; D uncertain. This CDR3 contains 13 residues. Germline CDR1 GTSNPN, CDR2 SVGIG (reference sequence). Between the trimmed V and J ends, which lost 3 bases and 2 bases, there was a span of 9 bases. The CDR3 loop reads CAWRKENTDTQYF. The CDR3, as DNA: TGTGCCTGGAGGAAGGAAAACACAGATACGCAGTATTTT.